One sample yielded the 21 T cell receptor beta chains listed below, sequenced in a study of CD8 T cells in Susac syndrome (dated by TCRdb to about 2019). Libraries were made using the immunoSEQ multiplex PCR assay. RNA was extracted using the RNeasy kit, and about 0.5 to 1 ug of the RNA was reverse transcribed with random hexamers. TCRdb reworked the public reads: Q25 trimming with fastp, MiXCR clone assembly, productive beta chains retained. Duplicate CDR3 protein sequences are folded into a single record with the most common DNA and genes. Counted in this sample were roughly 150,000 distinct CDR3 sequences; roughly 94% of them appeared once. The ten largest clonotypes hold about 0.18% of the sample. The sample was CD8+ T cells from PBMCs. The receptors originated from a human donor with Susac syndrome.

The chain joins TRBV6-5 to TRBJ1-5; D perhaps matches TRBD1 (5 bases). V shed 6 bases and J shed 10 bases, with 22 bases lying between them. The CDR3 loop spans 15 amino acids. Germline V gene data show CDR1 as MNHEY and CDR2 as SVGAGI. The chain's CDR3 is CASSPGRRDDRPQHF. As DNA, the CDR3 is TGTGCCAGCAGCCCGGGGCGCAGGGATGATCGACCCCAGCATTTT.

The chain carries TRBV7-3 and TRBJ1-1, with D hard to call. The CDR3 is made up of 15 amino acids. Per germline, CDR1 SGHTA and CDR2 FQGTGA. The V gene lost 5 bases and the J gene lost 3 bases, with 16 bases spanning the gap. In nucleotides, the CDR3 is TGTGCCAGCAGCCCCTCGTTGAAGGCCGACACTGAAGCTTTCTTT. Its translation is CASSPSLKADTEAFF.

The rearrangement joins TRBV4-1 to TRBJ2-1, with a tentative D call TRBD2 (5 bases). Germline V gene data show CDR1 as MGHRA and CDR2 as YSYEKL. V lost 4 bases, J lost 4 bases, and 14 bases lay in between. The CDR3 is made up of 15 amino acids. The CDR3 coding sequence is TGCGCCAGCAGCCGACTACCCCGGGTTTACAATGAGCAGTTCTTC. It is translated as CASSRLPRVYNEQFF.

V and J are TRBV5-1 and TRBJ2-6, with 8 bases fitting TRBD1. The CDR3 sequence is 16 residues long. CDR1 and CDR2 from the germline V gene are SGHRS and YFSETQ. V dropped 3 bases and J dropped 2; count of bases not matched to a gene: 4. CDR3 region: CASSSTGGPGANVLTF. CDR3 nucleotide sequence: TGCGCCAGCAGCTCAACAGGGGGGCCTGGGGCCAACGTCCTGACTTTC.

The chain has TRBV24-1 and TRBJ2-2; a weak D match, TRBD2 (5 bases). V was pared by 1 base and J by 7 bases, with 12 bases between. Germline V gene data show CDR1 as KGHDR and CDR2 as SFDVKD. The CDR3 is 15 residues long. CDR3 loop: CATSDFWEDYGELFF. CDR3 bases: TGTGCCACCAGTGATTTTTGGGAAGACTACGGGGAGCTGTTTTTT.

This clonotype was detected only once. The chain uses TRBV20-1 and TRBJ2-3, with D tentatively TRBD1 (6 bases). CDR1 is DFQATT, CDR2 SNEGSKA, per germline (reference sequence). V lost 3 bases and J lost 3, with 10 bases in between. The CDR3 has 13 residues. This chain's CDR3 is CSARDSVTDTQYF. CDR3 coding DNA: TGCAGTGCTAGGGACAGTGTGACAGATACGCAGTATTTT.

The rearrangement joins TRBV6-5 to TRBJ1-1, with TRBD1 as a possible D gene (5 bases). The CDR3 contains 14 residues. Germline V lookup: CDR1 MNHEY, CDR2 SVGAGI. The V end lost 1 base, the J end lost 3 bases, and 9 bases lay between the germline ends. The CDR3 sequence is CASSYFVGDTEAFF. The CDR3 nucleotides read TGTGCCAGCAGTTACTTTGTGGGGGACACTGAAGCTTTCTTT.

The chain links TRBV27 to TRBJ2-2, with a possible D match to TRBD1 (6 bases). This CDR3 comprises 13 residues. Germline lookup yields CDR1 MNHEY and CDR2 SMNVEV (reference sequence). V gave up 9 bases and J gave up 2 bases, with 10 bases separating them. CDR3: CARLQGNTGELFF. The CDR3 region has the DNA TGTGCCAGATTACAGGGAAACACCGGGGAGCTGTTTTTT.

The rearrangement uses TRBV6-1 and TRBJ2-5; possibly TRBD1 for D (5 bases). There are 16 residues in the CDR3. Germline CDR1 and CDR2: MNHNS and SASEGT. V dropped 1 base and J dropped 4 bases, with 16 bases sitting between them. CDR3 sequence: CASSEVRVMGRETQYF. The CDR3 nucleotides read TGTGCCAGCAGTGAAGTACGGGTTATGGGGCGAGAGACCCAGTACTTC.

The chain uses TRBV19 and TRBJ2-1; 8 nucleotides align to TRBD2. Germline values: CDR1 LNHDA, CDR2 SQIVND (reference sequence). The CDR3 is 14 residues long. Trimming took 0 bases from V and 8 from J; bases not matched to a gene: 3. In DNA, the CDR3 is TGTGCCAGTAGTATAGAGGCGGGAGGCTATGAGCAGTTCTTC. It codes for CASSIEAGGYEQFF.

The J gene is TRBJ1-1, the V gene TRBV9, with unresolved D. The ends were cut back, 2 bases at V and 3 bases at J, with 14 bases in the middle. The CDR3 is 15 residues long. Per the germline V gene, CDR1 is SGDLS and CDR2 is YYNGEE. The CDR3 bases are TGTGCCAGCAGCGTTTCGTTTGGGGAGGACACTGAAGCTTTCTTT. Translation: CASSVSFGEDTEAFF.

This chain links TRBV7-9 with TRBJ2-2; TRBD1 aligns across 10 bases. The CDR3 spans 15 residues. Germline values: CDR1 SEHNR, CDR2 FQNEAQ (reference sequence). With 4 bases clipped from V and 4 bases from J, the junction kept 3 bases outside the gene matches. The CDR3 region is CASSSGQGLTGELFF. CDR3 sequence (DNA): TGTGCCAGCAGCTCGGGACAGGGGCTCACCGGGGAGCTGTTTTTT.

The chain couples TRBV15 to TRBJ2-3, with TRBD2 matching 8 bases. V gave up 3 bases and J gave up 3 bases; unmatched junction bases: 5. The CDR3 is made up of 15 amino acids. CDR1 LNHNV and CDR2 YYDKDF come from the germline V gene (reference sequence). CDR3 region: CATSSFRGGTDTQYF. The DNA for the CDR3 is TGTGCCACCAGCAGCTTCCGGGGGGGGACAGATACGCAGTATTTT.

The genes are TRBV9 and TRBJ2-1; TRBD2 matches 11 bases. Germline CDR1 and CDR2: SGDLS and YYNGEE. The CDR3 has 15 amino acids. The ends lost 4 bases at V and 7 bases at J; junction bases unmatched: 7. Written as DNA, the CDR3 is TGTGCCAGCAGCTTAGCGGGAGGGCCTACGAATGAGCAGTTCTTC. Translated, it gives CASSLAGGPTNEQFF.

The chain links TRBV6-6 to TRBJ2-2, with D perhaps matching TRBD1 (5 bases). The CDR3 runs 13 residues. The V end was cut by 6 bases, the J end by 6 bases, with 11 bases between. The germline CDR1 and CDR2 sequences are MNHNY and SVGAGI (reference sequence). The CDR3 region is CASSSGHPGELFF. In DNA, the CDR3 is TGTGCCAGCAGCTCAGGACATCCCGGGGAGCTGTTTTTT.

The table lists this clonotype with a count of one. The chain recombines TRBV11-3 with TRBJ2-1; no reliable D call. Trimming pared 1 base from V and 4 bases from J, leaving 8 bases between. The CDR3 covers 14 residues. CDR1 SGHNT and CDR2 YENEEA come from the germline V gene. The CDR3 DNA is TGTGCCAGCAGCTTAGCCCCCCTGTACAATGAGCAGTTCTTC. This encodes CASSLAPLYNEQFF.

On this clonotype: One end of the junction does not line up with germline, which may come from a read error. The rearrangement uses TRBV7-7 and TRBJ2-6, with D perhaps matching TRBD1 (5 bases). The CDR3 length is 15 residues. Germline V CDR1 and CDR2: SSHAT, FNYEAQ (reference sequence). CDR3: CASSLGVPGANVLTF. CDR3 bases: TGTGCTAGCAGCTTAGGGGTGCCTGGGGCCAACGTCCTGACTTTC.

This clonotype was seen once. V and J are TRBV19 and TRBJ1-1, with D perhaps TRBD1 (5 bases). Germline CDR1 reads LNHDA; CDR2 reads SQIVND (reference sequence). There are 16 residues in the CDR3. V shed 5 bases and J shed 5 bases, with 21 bases lying between them. This chain's CDR3 is CASSPGTQRLETEAFF. DNA of the CDR3: TGTGCCAGTAGTCCCGGGACTCAACGTCTGGAGACTGAAGCTTTCTTT.

This chain uses TRBV21-1 with TRBJ2-7. TRBV21-1 is classified as a pseudogene. CDR3 length: 11 amino acids. For the CDR3, the DNA is TGTGCCAGCAGCCCCCAGGACGAGCAGTACTTC. Translation: CASSPQDEQYF.

This chain links TRBV11-2 with TRBJ2-5, with 10 bases matching TRBD2. The CDR3 is 16 residues long. Trimming removed 5 bases from V and 2 bases from J; junction bases left unmatched: 8. The germline CDR1 and CDR2 sequences are SGHAT and FQNNGV. The CDR3, as DNA: TGTGCCAGCAGCGAAGGACTAGCGGCTTGGCAAGAGACCCAGTACTTC. Encoded protein: CASSEGLAAWQETQYF. The full variable domain, its missing parts supplied by reference TRBV11-2 and TRBJ2-5, is EAGVAQSPRYKIIEKRQSVAFWCNPISGHATLYWYQQILGQGPKLLIQFQNNGVVDDSQLPKDRFSAERLKGVDSTLKIQPAKLEDSAVYLCASSEGLAAWQETQYFGPGTRLLVL.

The rearrangement links TRBV30 to TRBJ1-4; D ambiguous. The CDR3 totals 15 residues. Germline lookup yields CDR1 GTSNPN and CDR2 SVGIG (reference sequence). The V gene lost 4 bases and the J gene lost 0 bases, with 12 bases spanning the gap. CDR3 sequence: CAWTGSSSTNEKLFF. CDR3 nucleotides: TGTGCCTGGACTGGTTCGAGTTCAACTAATGAAAAACTGTTTTTT.